The 3 T cell receptor beta chains in this list originate from one sample, sequenced in a study of glioma-infiltrating T cells. The iRepertoire nested amplicon-rescue multiplex PCR amplified TCR alpha and beta CDR3s from RNA. Via MiXCR, TCRdb re-called the multiplex PCR reads, giving one row per CDR3 protein. The sample includes roughly 130,000 distinct CDR3 sequences, 24% of them seen just once. Sequenced: glioma tissue, nonneoplastic brain tissue, or PBMCs (not recorded which). All receptors come from a human donor with low-grade glioma or glioblastoma, undergoing nonglioma brain surgery, or in good health (not recorded which).

This chain connects TRBV28 to TRBJ1-6, with D perhaps TRBD1 (5 bases). V was trimmed by 7 bases and J by 0 bases, leaving 13 bases between them. The CDR3 has 16 residues. Germline CDR1 and CDR2: MDHEN and SYDVKM. Here the CDR3 DNA reads TGTGCCAGCATTCAGGGAAGGACCTCCTATAATTCACCCCTCCACTTT. Amino acids: CASIQGRTSYNSPLHF. Full variable domain (outside the CDR3, taken from reference TRBV28 and TRBJ1-6): DVKVTQSSRYLVKRTGEKVFLECVQDMDHENMFWYRQDPGLGLRLIYFSYDVKMKEKGDIPEGYSVSREKKERFSLILESASTNQTSMYLCASIQGRTSYNSPLHFGNGTRLTVT.

This clonotype was counted many times. This chain joins TRBV28 and TRBJ2-7; the match to TRBD1 covers 9 bases. CDR1 MDHEN and CDR2 SYDVKM come from the germline V gene. After removal of 5 bases from V and 5 bases from J, the junction contained 10 bases not matched to a gene. The CDR3 loop spans 15 amino acids. The CDR3 sequence is CASSRPGTGLHEQYV. CDR3 bases: TGTGCCAGCAGTCGCCCCGGGACAGGGTTGCACGAGCAGTACGTC.

This clonotype was picked up a small number of times. The chain has TRBV20-1 and TRBJ2-5; TRBD2 is a possible D gene (6 bases). Germline V gene data show CDR1 as DFQATT and CDR2 as SNEGSKA (reference sequence). The CDR3 totals 11 residues. V dropped 6 bases and J dropped 4 bases, with 9 bases sitting between them. The CDR3 reads CSAGGRETQYF. In DNA, the CDR3 is TGCAGTGCCGGGGGTCGAGAGACCCAGTACTTC.